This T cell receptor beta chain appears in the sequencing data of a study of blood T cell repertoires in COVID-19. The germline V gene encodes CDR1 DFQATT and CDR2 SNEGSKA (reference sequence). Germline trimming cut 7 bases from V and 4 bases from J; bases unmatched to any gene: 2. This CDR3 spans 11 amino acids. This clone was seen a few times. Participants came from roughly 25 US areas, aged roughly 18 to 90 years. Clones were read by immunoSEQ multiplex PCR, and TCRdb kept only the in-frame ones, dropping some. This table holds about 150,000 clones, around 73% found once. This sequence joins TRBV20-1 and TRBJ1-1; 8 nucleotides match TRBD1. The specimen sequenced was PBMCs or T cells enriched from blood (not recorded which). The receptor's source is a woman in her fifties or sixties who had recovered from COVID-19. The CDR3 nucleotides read TGCAGTGGAACAGGGGGCACTGAAGCTTTCTTT. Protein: CSGTGGTEAFF.